Shown below are 25 T cell receptor beta chains from a single sample sequenced in a study of blood T cells in healthy people across ages. Together with a sample-barcoded 5' primer, a J-beta primer mix was included in a second PCR lasting about 7 to 11 cycles. TCRdb independently ran MiXCR on the 5' RACE reads; one entry per CDR3 protein. The sample shows 1.5 million to 2 million distinct CDR3 sequences, about 31% of them seen only once. The sequencing input was blood. The origin of the receptors is a woman in her 30s in good health.

The chain has TRBV10-3 and TRBJ2-7; the D gene is possibly TRBD2 (5 bases). Germline CDR1 reads ENHRY; CDR2 reads SYGVKD. This CDR3 region has 14 residues. The germline V and J ends were trimmed by 2 bases and 1 base, with 9 bases remaining between them. The CDR3 sequence is CAISEAGSSYEQYF. CDR3 coding DNA: TGTGCCATCAGTGAGGCGGGCAGTTCCTACGAGCAGTACTTC.

Worth noting for this clonotype: At one boundary the junction diverges from the germline segment, which might be a read error. The chain is built from TRBV27 and TRBJ2-4; D is undetermined. Germline CDR1 reads MNHEY; CDR2 reads SMNVEV (reference sequence). The CDR3 has 13 residues. The CDR3 region is CASSLNGKSIQYF. The DNA of the CDR3 is TGTGCCAGCAGTCTAAACGGCAAAAGCATTCAGTACTTC.

As for this clonotype: At one end the junction does not follow the germline gene, possibly because of a read error. CDR3 nucleotides: TGCGCCAGCAGTGAGGTCCTAGCGAAAGAGGCCCAGTACTTC. Translated: CASSEVLAKEAQYF. This chain joins TRBV10-1 and TRBJ2-5, with D tentatively TRBD2 (6 bases). The CDR3 sequence is 14 residues long. Germline V gene data show CDR1 as WNHNN and CDR2 as SYGVQD (reference sequence).

This clonotype showed up just a few times. The chain uses TRBV7-8 and TRBJ2-3; 7 bases align to TRBD2. The germline CDR1 and CDR2 sequences are SGHVS and FQNEAQ. V was clipped by 6 bases and J by 0 bases; unmatched bases: 12. The CDR3 extends over 17 amino acids. The CDR3 is CASRSLGLAASTDTQYF. The CDR3 DNA follows: TGTGCCAGCAGATCCTTAGGTCTAGCGGCTAGCACAGATACGCAGTATTTT.

This clonotype has more than one count but fewer than ten. The rearrangement joins TRBV4-1 to TRBJ2-7, with 8 positions matching TRBD2. The CDR3 is 16 amino acids. Germline CDR1 reads MGHRA; CDR2 reads YSYEKL. Unmatched junction bases numbered 7, after V lost 0 bases and J lost 3 bases. The CDR3 DNA sequence: TGCGCCAGCAGCCAAGATTCGAGCGGGAGTCTCTACGAGCAGTACTTC. It specifies CASSQDSSGSLYEQYF.

The genes are TRBV7-2 and TRBJ1-2, with D tentatively TRBD1 (5 bases). CDR1 and CDR2 (germline): SGHTA, FQGNSA. This CDR3 has 17 amino acids. The ends were cut back, 5 bases at V and 4 bases at J, with 23 bases in the middle. The DNA of the CDR3 is TGTGCCAGCAGCCCTATCGAGGGGAGGAGAACTTTCTATGGCTACACCTTC. Amino acid sequence: CASSPIEGRRTFYGYTF. Combining the CDR3 with reference TRBV7-2 and TRBJ1-2 gives the whole variable domain GAGVSQSPSNKVTEKGKDVELRCDPISGHTALYWYRQSLGQGLEFLIYFQGNSAPDKSGLPSDRFSAERTGGSVSTLTIQRTQQEDSAVYLCASSPIEGRRTFYGYTFGSGTRLTVV.

The chain uses TRBV27 and TRBJ2-7; D possibly matches TRBD1 or TRBD2 (6 bases each). Trimming took 2 bases from V and 9 from J, leaving 14 bases between them. Germline-derived CDR1 and CDR2 are MNHEY and SMNVEV (reference sequence). The length of the CDR3 is 13 residues. The CDR3 here is CASSLRRGEVQYF. In DNA form, the CDR3 reads TGTGCCAGCAGTTTACGGAGGGGGGAGGTGCAGTACTTC.

The chain is built from TRBV29-1 and TRBJ1-1; D possibly corresponds to TRBD1 (5 bases). CDR3 length: 16 residues. V lost 3 bases and J lost 1, with 18 bases in between. Germline CDR1 reads SQVTM; CDR2 reads ANQGSEA. This chain's CDR3 is CSVEGDDISTNTEAFF. The CDR3 bases are TGCAGCGTTGAGGGGGACGATATTTCAACGAACACTGAAGCTTTCTTT.

This clonotype was seen more than once but under ten times. The CDR3 loop reads CASSPEGTVSPYGYTF. The DNA of the CDR3 is TGTGCCAGCAGCCCAGAGGGGACAGTCTCTCCATATGGCTACACCTTC. The chain uses TRBV7-2 and TRBJ1-2; 7 positions match TRBD1. Germline V lookup: CDR1 SGHTA, CDR2 FQGNSA. Trimming took 5 bases from V and 5 from J; bases not matched to a gene: 14. The CDR3 loop spans 16 amino acids.

There are a few counts of this clonotype. The rearrangement links TRBV28 to TRBJ2-4; 8 bases map to TRBD1. The CDR3 sequence is 17 residues long. The germline gives CDR1 MDHEN, CDR2 SYDVKM. V trimming: 2 bases; J trimming: 2 bases; junction bases outside the gene matches: 8. The CDR3 reads CASSLLTQGASKNIQYF. CDR3 in DNA: TGTGCCAGCAGTTTACTAACCCAGGGGGCATCCAAAAACATTCAGTACTTC. Full variable domain (missing parts from reference TRBV28 and TRBJ2-4): DVKVTQSSRYLVKRTGEKVFLECVQDMDHENMFWYRQDPGLGLRLIYFSYDVKMKEKGDIPEGYSVSREKKERFSLILESASTNQTSMYLCASSLLTQGASKNIQYFGAGTRLSVL.

The gene calls are TRBV20-1 and TRBJ2-7; TRBD1 agrees at 11 bases. The V and J ends lost 5 bases and 5 bases, in that order; junction bases with no gene match: 11. CDR1 DFQATT and CDR2 SNEGSKA come from the germline V gene (reference sequence). CDR3 length: 15 amino acids. Here the CDR3 DNA reads TGCAGTGCTCATCACCGGGACAGGGGGTTGGACGAGCAGTACTTC. Translated, it gives CSAHHRDRGLDEQYF.

This chain uses TRBV7-3 with TRBJ2-2; D possibly uses TRBD1 or TRBD2 (5 bases each). The CDR3 contains 17 residues. Trimming took off 5 bases at V and 1 base at J, with 17 bases between the two ends. The germline V gene has CDR1 SGHTA and CDR2 FQGTGA. The CDR3 region is CASSRRPGRQNTGELFF. CDR3 DNA: TGTGCCAGCAGCCGGCGCCCGGGACGGCAGAACACCGGGGAGCTGTTTTTT.

This clonotype was recorded many times. CDR3 nucleotide sequence: TGCAGTATCTCCGGGACAGGGGCTTACGAGCAGTACTTC. Amino acid sequence: CSISGTGAYEQYF. The chain has TRBV20-1 and TRBJ2-7; 10 nucleotides match TRBD1. This CDR3 is built from 13 residues. Germline V lookup: CDR1 DFQATT, CDR2 SNEGSKA (reference sequence). The V gene end was trimmed by 8 bases and the J gene end by 4 bases; junction bases not matched to a gene: 8.

The chain joins TRBV7-8 to TRBJ2-1, with D unclear. The V and J ends lost 1 base and 0 bases respectively, with 10 bases between them. CDR1 SGHVS and CDR2 FQNEAQ come from the germline V gene. This CDR3 is 16 amino acids long. CDR3 DNA: TGTGCCAGCAGCTTAGAAATGTCGAGCTCCTACAATGAGCAGTTCTTC. Translation: CASSLEMSSSYNEQFF.

As to this clonotype: A read error may produce the germline difference seen at one junction end. This sequence joins TRBV7-8 and TRBJ2-7; TRBD2 might be the D (6 bases). CDR3 size: 15 residues. Germline CDR1 SGHVS, CDR2 FQNEAQ. DNA of the CDR3: TGTGCCAGCAGCTTGGCGGGGACCGATCCCTACGAGCAGTGCTTC. Protein sequence: CASSLAGTDPYEQCF.

This clonotype was counted between two and nine times. The CDR3 sequence is CASSLMVTNSPLHF. The CDR3 DNA reads TGTGCCAGCAGCTTGATGGTTACCAATTCACCCCTCCACTTT. The chain is built from TRBV7-2 and TRBJ1-6, with no clear D. The CDR3 runs to 14 residues. V was clipped by 3 bases and J by 7 bases, with 10 bases between them. The germline V gene has CDR1 SGHTA and CDR2 FQGNSA.

This chain links TRBV4-1 with TRBJ2-7, with D possibly matching TRBD1 (6 bases). CDR3 length: 20 residues. Germline V gene lookup returns CDR1 MGHRA and CDR2 YSYEKL. V was clipped by 1 base and J by 0 bases, with 25 bases between them. The CDR3 here is CASSQVVFRMDSEVSYEQYF. CDR3 bases: TGCGCCAGCAGCCAAGTAGTTTTTCGGATGGACAGCGAAGTCTCCTACGAGCAGTACTTC.

The rearrangement joins TRBV10-3 to TRBJ2-1; 7 positions agree with TRBD1. In germline, CDR1 is ENHRY, CDR2 SYGVKD. There are 15 residues in the CDR3. V was pared by 2 bases and J by 2 bases, with 3 bases of the junction left unmatched. This chain's CDR3 is CAISERQGAYNEQFF. In DNA, the CDR3 is TGTGCCATCAGTGAGAGGCAGGGGGCCTACAATGAGCAGTTCTTC.

This clonotype was picked up a small number of times. The chain combines TRBV21-1 with TRBJ1-2; the DNA was not compared with TRBD1, the D call given in the table. TRBV21-1 is flagged as a pseudogene. The CDR3 covers 15 residues. Here the CDR3 DNA reads TGTGCCAGCAGACCGACAGGGTTTTGGAACTATGGCTACACCTTC. Residues: CASRPTGFWNYGYTF.

This clonotype was recorded a few times. The chain has TRBV6-1 and TRBJ2-5; unclear D gene. Trimming pared 8 bases from V and 2 bases from J, leaving 24 bases between. CDR1 is MNHNS and CDR2 is SASEGT in the germline V gene. This CDR3 contains 17 residues. CDR3 in amino acids: CASGEGLDDYSQETQYF. CDR3 sequence (DNA): TGTGCCAGCGGAGAAGGTTTGGACGATTACTCACAAGAGACCCAGTACTTC.

The gene calls are TRBV20-1 and TRBJ1-5; TRBD1 agrees at 9 bases. Trimming took 4 bases from V and 1 from J; bases not matched to a gene: 2. Germline V gene sequence: CDR1 DFQATT, CDR2 SNEGSKA (reference sequence). This CDR3 spans 14 amino acids. The CDR3 protein is CSAIDRGSNQPQHF. Written as DNA, the CDR3 is TGCAGTGCTATTGACAGGGGGAGCAATCAGCCCCAGCATTTT.

This clonotype was observed a few times. The CDR3 is CASSQDNRDGETQYF. The CDR3, as DNA: TGTGCCAGCAGCCAAGACAACAGGGACGGAGAGACCCAGTACTTC. The chain has TRBV3-1 and TRBJ2-5, with D maybe TRBD1 (6 bases). CDR1 LGHDT and CDR2 YNNKEL come from the germline V gene (reference sequence). CDR3 length: 15 residues. V was shortened by 0 bases and J by 4 bases, with 12 bases between the two germline ends.

This clonotype came up many times. The rearrangement links TRBV4-1 to TRBJ1-2; the match to TRBD1 covers 7 bases. Looked up from germline, CDR1 is MGHRA and CDR2 is YSYEKL. The V gene end was trimmed by 1 base and the J gene end by 5 bases; junction bases not matched to a gene: 4. CDR3 length equals 14 residues. DNA for the CDR3: TGCGCCAGCAGCCAAGGGACAGGAAGGTATGGCTACACCTTC. This codes for CASSQGTGRYGYTF.

The V gene is TRBV27, the J gene TRBJ1-1; D might be TRBD1 (5 bases). The CDR3 is made up of 13 amino acids. The V gene lost 11 bases and the J gene lost 4 bases, with 17 bases spanning the gap. Germline V gene data show CDR1 as MNHEY and CDR2 as SMNVEV (reference sequence). CDR3 sequence (DNA): TGTGCCGCGGGAGTCGGGGCGGGCACTGAAGCTTTCTTT. Amino acids: CAAGVGAGTEAFF.

This clonotype has more than one count but fewer than ten. The rearrangement links TRBV4-2 to TRBJ1-1; 8 nucleotides align to TRBD1. This CDR3 comprises 16 residues. Germline V lookup: CDR1 LGHNA, CDR2 YNFKEQ. Losses at the gene ends were 0 bases for V and 4 bases for J; bases not matched to a gene: 7. The CDR3 here is CASSQDRQGAGTEAFF. The DNA of the CDR3 is TGTGCCAGCAGCCAAGATCGTCAGGGGGCGGGCACTGAAGCTTTCTTT.